Following are 26 T cell receptor beta chains from one sample sequenced in a study of cytomegalovirus exposure and HLA in healthy donors. With 60 Vbeta and 13 Jbeta primers, the PCR was carried out. Here immunoSEQ multiplex PCR was the method, and the copy in TCRdb shows in-frame clones only, minus some. The data show 100,000 or so clones, with approximately 81% seen just once and 13% to 15% held by the top ten. The specimen was PBMCs. These receptors came from a male donor in good health and CMV-seropositive.

This chain links TRBV15 with TRBJ2-5; D is unresolved. Germline-derived CDR1 and CDR2 are LNHNV and YYDKDF (reference sequence). Trimming stripped 1 base from V and 0 bases from J, with 9 bases between. The CDR3 consists of 15 residues. DNA of the CDR3: TGTGCCACCAGCAGAGGGGCCCAGTACCAAGAGACCCAGTACTTC. As protein: CATSRGAQYQETQYF.

J is TRBJ2-7 and V is TRBV5-6; TRBD1 matches 7 bases. The J segment lost 5 bases and the V segment lost 4 bases, leaving 9 bases of the junction unmatched. The CDR3 consists of 14 residues. CDR1 SGHDT and CDR2 YYEEEE come from the germline V gene. For the CDR3, the DNA is TGTGCCAGCAGCAAAGGGGGCTTCGGCGACGAGCAGTACTTC. Translation: CASSKGGFGDEQYF.

The chain employs TRBV7-6 and TRBJ2-7; TRBD1 is a possible D gene (5 bases). CDR1 and CDR2 (germline): SGHVS, FNYEAQ. Trimming cost V 5 bases and J 5 bases, with 16 bases left between them. This CDR3 has 14 residues. The CDR3 DNA sequence: TGTGCCAGCAGCCCTACACTGACAGATAACGAGCAGTACTTC. It codes for CASSPTLTDNEQYF.

There are a few counts of this clone. This chain joins TRBV9 and TRBJ2-7; 9 nucleotides match TRBD2. The CDR3 has 15 residues. The trim removed 0 bases at V and 3 bases at J, leaving 4 bases unmatched. The germline V gene has CDR1 SGDLS and CDR2 YYNGEE. The CDR3 nucleotides are TGTGCCAGCAGCGTAGGAGCTAGCGGGGACTACGAGCAGTACTTC. Its protein product is CASSVGASGDYEQYF.

The chain joins TRBV29-1 to TRBJ2-5; possible D gene TRBD1, 7 bases. Germline CDR1 SQVTM, CDR2 ANQGSEA. V was trimmed by 7 bases and J by 5 bases, leaving 17 bases between them. The CDR3 spans 13 residues. CDR3 nucleotides: TGCAGCGAGGGGGAGCCAGGGGGGGAGACCCAGTACTTC. It is translated as CSEGEPGGETQYF.

In this sample, this clone turned up a few times. The rearrangement uses TRBV6-5 and TRBJ2-3; D remains ambiguous. The germline V and J ends were trimmed by 5 bases and 1 base, with 13 bases remaining between them. From germline, CDR1 is MNHEY and CDR2 SVGAGI. The CDR3 runs to 15 residues. CDR3 in amino acids: CASSQLSRGTDTQYF. The CDR3 DNA sequence: TGTGCCAGCAGTCAACTAAGCCGGGGCACAGATACGCAGTATTTT.

J is TRBJ2-5 and V is TRBV5-5; TRBD1 matches 7 bases. J lost 0 bases, V lost 4 bases, and 6 bases had no gene match. The V gene's germline CDR1 is SGHKS and CDR2 YYEKEE (reference sequence). The CDR3 has 15 residues. This CDR3 is CASSPRTGYQETQYF. The CDR3, as DNA: TGTGCCAGCAGCCCTAGGACAGGCTACCAAGAGACCCAGTACTTC.

V is TRBV27 and J is TRBJ2-1, with TRBD1 matching over 8 bases. The CDR3 has 14 amino acids. Germline V lookup: CDR1 MNHEY, CDR2 SMNVEV (reference sequence). Trimming took 3 bases from V and 7 from J; bases not matched to a gene: 5. This CDR3 is CASSFPDRVNEQFF. The CDR3 nucleotides read TGTGCCAGCAGTTTCCCGGACAGGGTGAATGAGCAGTTCTTC.

This rearrangement joins TRBV5-1 to TRBJ1-1, with 10 bases aligning to TRBD1. The germline V gene has CDR1 SGHRS and CDR2 YFSETQ. Trimming at V came to 5 bases and at J to 7 bases, leaving 8 bases not matched to a gene. The length of the CDR3 is 14 residues. CDR3 protein: CASSRDRGPNEAFF. Here the CDR3 DNA reads TGCGCCAGCAGTCGCGACAGGGGGCCTAATGAAGCTTTCTTT.

The chain is built from TRBV28 and TRBJ2-5; perhaps TRBD1 as D (6 bases). Germline lookup yields CDR1 MDHEN and CDR2 SYDVKM. This CDR3 has 14 residues. With 6 bases removed from V and 5 bases from J, the gap between germline ends came to 16 bases. The CDR3, as DNA: TGTGCCAGCAGCAACAGGGAGATTCAGGAGACCCAGTACTTC. It codes for CASSNREIQETQYF.

The count of this clone is one. The rearrangement uses TRBV5-6 and TRBJ2-3, with D perhaps matching TRBD2 (6 bases). Germline V CDR1 and CDR2: SGHDT, YYEEEE. CDR3 length equals 14 residues. V was trimmed by 0 bases and J by 6 bases, leaving 11 bases between them. The CDR3: CASSLVGAGDTQYF. The CDR3 bases are TGTGCCAGCAGCTTGGTAGGGGCGGGGGATACGCAGTATTTT.

The chain carries TRBV9 and TRBJ1-6, with D unclear. CDR3 size: 14 residues. From germline, CDR1 is SGDLS and CDR2 YYNGEE. V was shortened by 5 bases and J by 8 bases, with 14 bases between the two germline ends. CDR3 in amino acids: CASSLVPADSPLHF. The CDR3 DNA sequence: TGTGCCAGCAGTCTTGTACCCGCGGATTCACCCCTCCACTTT.

This chain links TRBV7-2 with TRBJ1-6; D not certain. Trimming pared 5 bases from V and 6 bases from J, leaving 11 bases between. CDR1 is SGHTA, CDR2 FQGNSA, per germline. The CDR3 extends over 14 amino acids. The CDR3 here is CASSTGVVNSPLHF. Written as DNA, the CDR3 is TGTGCCAGCAGCACCGGGGTAGTTAATTCACCCCTCCACTTT. The whole variable domain, remainder taken from reference TRBV7-2 and TRBJ1-6, is GAGVSQSPSNKVTEKGKDVELRCDPISGHTALYWYRQSLGQGLEFLIYFQGNSAPDKSGLPSDRFSAERTGGSVSTLTIQRTQQEDSAVYLCASSTGVVNSPLHFGNGTRLTVT.

The rearrangement uses TRBV19 and TRBJ1-5; D remains unclear. The germline CDR1 and CDR2 sequences are LNHDA and SQIVND (reference sequence). Trimming pared 4 bases from V and 3 bases from J, leaving 10 bases between. This CDR3 comprises 14 residues. CDR3 nucleotide sequence: TGTGCCAGTAGTAGGTCTCAGGTCAATCAGCCCCAGCATTTT. It translates to CASSRSQVNQPQHF.

The J gene is TRBJ1-2, the V gene TRBV23-1, with 8 bases lining up with TRBD1. TRBV23-1 is treated as an ORF (open reading frame) with a function not yet certain. CDR3 length: 16 amino acids. Trimming removed 2 bases from V and 0 bases from J; junction bases left unmatched: 5. This CDR3 reads CASSQLGQGPNYGYTF. For the CDR3, the DNA is TGCGCCAGCAGTCAACTTGGACAGGGACCTAACTATGGCTACACCTTC.

As DNA, the CDR3 is TGTGCCAGCAGCACTGGGACAGGGGGCCGGGAGACCCAGTACTTC. Translating it yields CASSTGTGGRETQYF. The J gene is TRBJ2-5, the V gene TRBV7-9; 12 bases map to TRBD1. The CDR3 extends over 15 amino acids. Germline assignment: CDR1 SEHNR and CDR2 FQNEAQ (reference sequence). The V segment lost 5 bases and the J segment 5 bases; nucleotides outside the gene matches: 6. Complete variable domain (other parts from reference TRBV7-9 and TRBJ2-5): DTGVSQNPRHKITKRGQNVTFRCDPISEHNRLYWYRQTLGQGPEFLTYFQNEAQLEKSRLLSDRFSAERPKGSFSTLEIQRTEQGDSAMYLCASSTGTGGRETQYFGPGTRLLVL.

The gene calls are TRBV27 and TRBJ2-7, with TRBD2 matching over 10 bases. Germline CDR1 is MNHEY and CDR2 is SMNVEV (reference sequence). The junction had 9 bases not matched to a gene; V was cut back by 3 bases and J by 7 bases. The CDR3 is 15 residues long. The chain's CDR3 is CASSLASGGLGEQYF. In DNA form, the CDR3 reads TGTGCCAGCAGTTTGGCTAGCGGGGGCTTAGGAGAGCAGTACTTC.

This clone was found a few times. This rearrangement joins TRBV5-1 to TRBJ2-3, with 7 bases lining up with TRBD1. CDR1 and CDR2 (germline): SGHRS, YFSETQ. CDR3 size: 15 residues. Unmatched junction bases numbered 5, after V lost 3 bases and J lost 1 base. The CDR3 region has the DNA TGCGCCAGCAGCTCCGGGACAGTTGGCACAGATACGCAGTATTTT. The encoded protein is CASSSGTVGTDTQYF.

V gene TRBV4-2 combines with J gene TRBJ2-2; D is ambiguous. The V gene lost 0 bases and the J gene lost 1 base, with 6 bases spanning the gap. The CDR3 covers 15 residues. Germline values: CDR1 LGHNA, CDR2 YNFKEQ. CDR3 nucleotide sequence: TGTGCCAGCAGCCAAGACTCAGGGAACACCGGGGAGCTGTTTTTT. It yields the protein CASSQDSGNTGELFF.

The chain is built from TRBV6-5 and TRBJ1-6; D perhaps matches TRBD1 (6 bases). V was clipped by 5 bases and J by 7 bases, with 12 bases between them. CDR3 length equals 14 residues. The germline gives CDR1 MNHEY, CDR2 SVGAGI. This chain's CDR3 is CASSTQGSNSPLHF. The DNA for the CDR3 is TGTGCCAGCAGTACACAGGGTTCGAATTCACCCCTCCACTTT.

The chain links TRBV4-3 to TRBJ2-7, with D maybe TRBD1 (6 bases). Per the germline V gene, CDR1 is LGHNA and CDR2 is YSLEER. The CDR3 sequence is 13 residues long. Trimming shortened V by 1 base and J by 3 bases, and 7 bases separated the two germline ends. CDR3 nucleotide sequence: TGCGCCAGCAGCCAAGGGACAGACTACGAGCAGTACTTC. Amino acid sequence: CASSQGTDYEQYF.

The chain carries TRBV6-5 and TRBJ2-1; the match to TRBD2 covers 10 bases. The CDR3 is made up of 15 amino acids. From germline, CDR1 is MNHEY and CDR2 SVGAGI. The ends lost 6 bases at V and 4 bases at J; junction bases unmatched: 6. The CDR3 is CASSRSGGEYNEQFF. The CDR3 nucleotides read TGTGCCAGCAGCCGGAGCGGGGGGGAATACAATGAGCAGTTCTTC.

V gene TRBV6-5 combines with J gene TRBJ2-5; 7 bases map to TRBD2. Germline loops: CDR1 MNHEY, CDR2 SVGAGI. The CDR3 spans 14 residues. V gave up 4 bases and J gave up 5 bases; unmatched junction bases: 7. CDR3 in DNA: TGTGCCAGCAGTTCGACGGGGGGTCAGGAGACCCAGTACTTC. Protein product: CASSSTGGQETQYF.

CDR3 nucleotide sequence: TGTGCCAGCAGTGACAAAAGGGGACAGTTGTACGAATTGGCGCAGTACTTC. This gives the protein CASSDKRGQLYELAQYF. The chain recombines TRBV6-4 with TRBJ2-7; 7 positions agree with TRBD1. V dropped 2 bases and J dropped 9; count of bases not matched to a gene: 19. The CDR3 length is 17 residues. CDR1 is MRHNA and CDR2 is SNTAGT in the germline V gene.

This clone appeared once. The J gene is TRBJ1-1, the V gene TRBV11-3; D is unclear. Germline V gives CDR1 SGHNT, CDR2 YENEEA. The V and J ends lost 1 base and 4 bases respectively, with 4 bases between them. This CDR3 is built from 12 residues. The CDR3 coding sequence is TGTGCCAGCAGCTTAGCTAGCACTGAAGCTTTCTTT. This encodes CASSLASTEAFF.

This sequence joins TRBV5-1 and TRBJ2-5; a possible D gene is TRBD2 (6 bases). CDR3 length equals 13 residues. Per the germline V gene, CDR1 is SGHRS and CDR2 is YFSETQ. V lost 4 bases, J lost 1 base, and 8 bases lay in between. For the CDR3, the DNA is TGCGCCAGCAGCCCGGGAGCCCAAGAGACCCAGTACTTC. This translates into CASSPGAQETQYF.